These T cell receptor beta chains were read from a single sample in a study of blood T cell repertoires in COVID-19. Assay: immunoSEQ multiplex PCR; the TCRdb copy retains only in-frame clones and omits some. The sample includes 400,000 to 450,000 clones, 85% to 90% of them seen just once. What was sequenced was PBMCs or T cells enriched from blood (not recorded which). These receptors were collected from a man aged 25-40 years who had recovered from COVID-19. Each CDR3 is given with its conserved first and last residue. Each record gives: clone size, V gene, D gene, J gene, CDR3 protein, CDR3 DNA. The D gene is left open where the match is weak. Where a row states a size, it is once, few, many or the class of an expanded clone; other rows omit it.

clone size: NA
V gene: TRBV15
D gene: TRBD1
J gene: TRBJ1-5
CDR3 protein: CATSSLVGKGAQPQHF
CDR3 DNA: TGTGCCACCAGCAGCCTTGTCGGAAAGGGGGCTCAGCCCCAGCATTTT

clone size: NA
V gene: TRBV19
D gene: TRBD1
J gene: TRBJ1-4
CDR3 protein: CASSIRQGASEKLFF
CDR3 DNA: TGTGCCAGTAGTATTCGACAGGGCGCTTCTGAAAAACTGTTTTTT

clone size: NA
V gene: TRBV10-3
D gene: TRBD1
J gene: TRBJ1-2
CDR3 protein: CAISGLQGSYGYTF
CDR3 DNA: TGTGCCATCAGTGGGCTACAGGGGAGCTATGGCTACACCTTC

clone size: NA
V gene: TRBV15
D gene: NA
J gene: TRBJ1-6
CDR3 protein: CATSRAGALHF
CDR3 DNA: TGTGCCACCAGCCGAGCGGGTGCTCTCCACTTT

clone size: once
V gene: TRBV4-1
D gene: NA
J gene: TRBJ1-1
CDR3 protein: CASSQDPGLNTEAFF
CDR3 DNA: TGCGCCAGCAGCCAAGATCCCGGGTTGAACACTGAAGCTTTCTTT

clone size: NA
V gene: TRBV6-5
D gene: NA
J gene: TRBJ1-3
CDR3 protein: CASSQGPGNTIYF
CDR3 DNA: TGTGCCAGCTCGCAGGGGCCTGGAAACACCATATATTTT

clone size: once
V gene: TRBV28
D gene: TRBD1
J gene: TRBJ2-5
CDR3 protein: CASGTRTGSPREETQYF
CDR3 DNA: TGTGCCAGCGGGACAAGGACAGGGAGCCCCCGAGAGGAGACCCAGTACTTC

clone size: NA
V gene: TRBV4-2
D gene: TRBD1
J gene: TRBJ1-2
CDR3 protein: CASSQAPTGVNGYTF
CDR3 DNA: TGTGCCAGCAGCCAAGCGCCGACAGGGGTTAATGGCTACACCTTC

clone size: NA
V gene: TRBV24-1
D gene: NA
J gene: TRBJ1-1
CDR3 protein: CATRRPRTEAFF
CDR3 DNA: TGTGCCACCAGGCGTCCGAGGACTGAAGCTTTCTTT

clone size: once
V gene: TRBV6-5
D gene: TRBD1
J gene: TRBJ1-4
CDR3 protein: CASSYRGHDEKLFF
CDR3 DNA: TGTGCCAGCAGTTACAGGGGGCACGATGAAAAACTGTTTTTT

clone size: NA
V gene: TRBV20-1
D gene: TRBD1
J gene: TRBJ1-2
CDR3 protein: CSYRGNYGYTF
CDR3 DNA: TGCAGTTACAGGGGGAACTATGGCTACACCTTC

clone size: NA
V gene: TRBV7-9
D gene: TRBD2
J gene: TRBJ2-3
CDR3 protein: CASSRGRDPGTDTQYF
CDR3 DNA: TGTGCCAGCAGCCGGGGGAGGGATCCAGGCACAGATACGCAGTATTTT

clone size: NA
V gene: TRBV28
D gene: NA
J gene: TRBJ1-5
CDR3 protein: CASSLRTDSNQPQHF
CDR3 DNA: TGTGCCAGCAGTTTAAGAACTGATAGCAATCAGCCCCAGCATTTT

clone size: NA
V gene: TRBV28
D gene: TRBD1
J gene: TRBJ1-5
CDR3 protein: CASTAGDHRGGNQPQHF
CDR3 DNA: TGTGCCAGCACCGCTGGGGACCACAGGGGGGGGAATCAGCCCCAGCATTTT

clone size: NA
V gene: TRBV27
D gene: TRBD1
J gene: TRBJ2-5
CDR3 protein: CASRTQGGGTQYF
CDR3 DNA: TGTGCCAGCAGGACACAGGGGGGAGGGACCCAGTACTTC

clone size: NA
V gene: TRBV14
D gene: NA
J gene: TRBJ2-2
CDR3 protein: CASSQMSRELFF
CDR3 DNA: TGTGCCAGCAGCCAAATGTCCAGGGAGCTGTTTTTT

clone size: NA
V gene: TRBV5-1
D gene: TRBD2
J gene: TRBJ2-3
CDR3 protein: CASSLEAGVDTQYF
CDR3 DNA: TGCGCCAGCAGCTTGGAGGCGGGAGTGGATACGCAGTATTTT

clone size: once
V gene: TRBV29-1
D gene: TRBD1
J gene: TRBJ2-7
CDR3 protein: CSVAQGAGIYEQYF
CDR3 DNA: TGCAGCGTCGCCCAGGGGGCTGGTATTTACGAGCAGTACTTC

clone size: NA
V gene: TRBV6-5
D gene: TRBD2
J gene: TRBJ2-7
CDR3 protein: CASQTSGGPYEQYF
CDR3 DNA: TGTGCCAGCCAGACTAGCGGGGGACCTTACGAGCAGTACTTC

clone size: NA
V gene: TRBV28
D gene: TRBD2
J gene: TRBJ2-1
CDR3 protein: CASSFPGLAGGYSNEQFF
CDR3 DNA: TGTGCCAGCAGTTTCCCCGGACTAGCGGGAGGCTATTCCAATGAGCAGTTCTTC

clone size: NA
V gene: TRBV3-1/TRBV3-2
D gene: TRBD1
J gene: TRBJ1-1
CDR3 protein: CASNSGTGSPEAFF
CDR3 DNA: TGTGCCAGCAACTCCGGGACAGGGTCCCCCGAAGCTTTCTTT

clone size: NA
V gene: TRBV11-2
D gene: TRBD1
J gene: TRBJ2-7
CDR3 protein: CASSSGQNPVEQYF
CDR3 DNA: TGTGCCAGCAGCTCGGGACAGAATCCGGTCGAGCAGTACTTC

clone size: NA
V gene: TRBV9
D gene: NA
J gene: TRBJ2-1
CDR3 protein: CASSPLASSNEQFF
CDR3 DNA: TGTGCCAGCAGCCCCCTAGCCTCGAGCAATGAGCAGTTCTTC